One and the same sample provided the 23 T cell receptor beta chains below, sequenced in a study of T cell changes during pregnancy in multiple sclerosis. Assay: immunoSEQ multiplex PCR; the TCRdb copy retains only in-frame clones and omits some. The data show more than 90,000 clones, more than 85% seen once. The sample consisted of peripheral blood, taken in the second trimester of pregnancy. These receptors were obtained from a female donor with multiple sclerosis, enrolled in a pregnancy study.

A single count supports this clone. The rearrangement uses TRBV19 and TRBJ1-2; possible D gene TRBD1, 5 bases. The CDR3 runs 15 residues. V gave up 1 base and J gave up 3 bases, with 12 bases separating them. The germline CDR1 and CDR2 sequences are LNHDA and SQIVND (reference sequence). In DNA form, the CDR3 reads TGTGCCAGTAGTATAGGCCCCGGAGGGGACTATGGCTACACCTTC. Translating gives CASSIGPGGDYGYTF.

The rearrangement joins TRBV13 to TRBJ2-7, with D possibly TRBD1 on 6 matching bases. Germline-derived CDR1 and CDR2 are PRHDT and FYEKMQ (reference sequence). This CDR3 spans 14 amino acids. Between the trimmed V and J ends, which lost 6 bases and 2 bases, there was a span of 14 bases. CDR3 DNA: TGTGCCAGCAGTTCTCGGGACACCCCCTACGAGCAGTACTTC. Encoded protein: CASSSRDTPYEQYF.

V gene TRBV30 combines with J gene TRBJ1-1; possible D gene TRBD1, 5 bases. With 5 bases removed from V and 3 bases from J, the gap between germline ends came to 13 bases. This CDR3 comprises 13 residues. Germline CDR1 reads GTSNPN; CDR2 reads SVGIG (reference sequence). The CDR3 loop is CAWCLRRDTEAFF. CDR3 coding DNA: TGTGCCTGGTGTCTTCGCAGGGACACTGAAGCTTTCTTT.

V and J are TRBV9 and TRBJ2-3; TRBD2 matches 8 bases. This CDR3 is 15 amino acids long. V was clipped by 4 bases and J by 1 base; unmatched bases: 5. Germline V CDR1 and CDR2: SGDLS, YYNGEE. CDR3 loop: CASSTRAGGTDTQYF. In DNA, the CDR3 is TGTGCCAGCAGCACCCGAGCGGGGGGCACAGATACGCAGTATTTT.

The chain has TRBV19 and TRBJ2-7; TRBD1 matches at 7 bases. V lost 5 bases to trimming and J lost 4 bases; unmatched junction nucleotides: 5. Germline CDR1 LNHDA, CDR2 SQIVND (reference sequence). The CDR3 extends over 13 amino acids. For the CDR3, the DNA is TGTGCCAGTAGTTACGGGACAGCTTACGAGCAGTACTTC. This sequence encodes CASSYGTAYEQYF.

V usage is TRBV7-9 and J usage is TRBJ2-5; D not certain. V was trimmed by 1 base and J by 2 bases, leaving 11 bases between them. CDR1 and CDR2 from the germline V gene are SEHNR and FQNEAQ (reference sequence). The CDR3 is made up of 15 amino acids. This chain's CDR3 is CASSLVHPPQETQYF. CDR3 sequence (DNA): TGTGCCAGCAGCTTAGTACATCCCCCTCAAGAGACCCAGTACTTC.

The V call is TRBV19, the J call TRBJ2-1, with D possibly matching TRBD2 (5 bases). The CDR3 consists of 15 residues. CDR1 and CDR2 from the germline V gene are LNHDA and SQIVND (reference sequence). V was clipped by 0 bases and J by 1 base, with 7 bases between them. CDR3 residues: CASSIEAVSYNEQFF. The CDR3, as DNA: TGTGCCAGTAGTATAGAAGCGGTATCCTACAATGAGCAGTTCTTC.

This sequence joins TRBV5-1 and TRBJ2-5, with a tentative D call TRBD2 (7 bases). Germline lookup yields CDR1 SGHRS and CDR2 YFSETQ. V lost 5 bases to trimming and J lost 1 base, with 24 bases between them. CDR3 size: 18 residues. The CDR3 DNA reads TGCGCCAGCAGGTGGGACTCGGGGGCTAGCGGTTTCCAAGAGACCCAGTACTTC. Protein sequence: CASRWDSGASGFQETQYF. The full variable domain, its missing parts supplied by reference TRBV5-1 and TRBJ2-5, is KAGVTQTPRYLIKTRGQQVTLSCSPISGHRSVSWYQQTPGQGLQFLFEYFSETQRNKGNFPGRFSGRQFSNSRSEMNVSTLELGDSALYLCASRWDSGASGFQETQYFGPGTRLLVL.

The chain couples TRBV28 to TRBJ2-7, with 7 bases matching TRBD1. This CDR3 contains 16 residues. CDR1 and CDR2 (germline): MDHEN, SYDVKM. The trim removed 4 bases at V and 2 bases at J, leaving 11 bases unmatched. The CDR3 protein is CASSSHLQGLTYEQYF. The CDR3 DNA follows: TGTGCCAGCAGTTCCCACCTACAGGGGCTTACCTACGAGCAGTACTTC.

The V call is TRBV19, the J call TRBJ2-7; TRBD1 matches 7 bases. Germline-derived CDR1 and CDR2 are LNHDA and SQIVND (reference sequence). The CDR3 loop spans 15 amino acids. V dropped 3 bases and J dropped 3; count of bases not matched to a gene: 8. CDR3 amino acids: CASSMQGQKFYEQYF. CDR3 coding DNA: TGTGCCAGTAGTATGCAGGGACAGAAATTCTACGAGCAGTACTTC.

V is TRBV27 and J is TRBJ2-1; D is possibly TRBD2 (6 bases). This CDR3 spans 15 amino acids. Trimming shortened V by 0 bases and J by 8 bases, and 14 bases separated the two germline ends. CDR1 and CDR2 (germline): MNHEY, SMNVEV (reference sequence). The chain's CDR3 is CASSLSGGMRYEQFF. As DNA, the CDR3 is TGTGCCAGCAGTTTATCGGGCGGGATGAGGTATGAGCAGTTCTTC.

This rearrangement joins TRBV30 to TRBJ2-7; 7 bases fit TRBD1. The junction had 7 bases not matched to a gene; V was cut back by 2 bases and J by 3 bases. There are 14 residues in the CDR3. The germline V gene encodes CDR1 GTSNPN and CDR2 SVGIG (reference sequence). The CDR3 loop reads CAWSHRGIFYEQYF. The CDR3 coding sequence is TGTGCCTGGAGTCACAGGGGCATCTTCTACGAGCAGTACTTC.

Within the sample, this clone is medium-sized. The chain employs TRBV7-6 and TRBJ1-1, with no clear D. The CDR3 length is 14 residues. V was pared by 3 bases and J by 5 bases, with 13 bases between. The germline V gene encodes CDR1 SGHVS and CDR2 FNYEAQ. The CDR3 nucleotides are TGTGCCAGCAGCTTGACACCTCTCCAGACTGAAGCTTTCTTT. It is translated as CASSLTPLQTEAFF.

This CDR3 is CASSETGEESYEQYF. The CDR3 coding sequence is TGCGCCAGCAGTGAGACGGGGGAGGAATCCTACGAGCAGTACTTC. The J gene is TRBJ2-7, the V gene TRBV10-1; a possible D gene is TRBD2 (6 bases). Trimming shortened V by 2 bases and J by 1 base, and 12 bases separated the two germline ends. The V gene's germline CDR1 is WNHNN and CDR2 SYGVQD (reference sequence). The CDR3 loop spans 15 amino acids.

The chain employs TRBV28 and TRBJ1-1; TRBD1 aligns across 12 bases. The CDR3 extends over 16 amino acids. Per germline, CDR1 MDHEN and CDR2 SYDVKM. The V and J ends lost 7 bases and 2 bases, in that order; junction bases with no gene match: 8. CDR3 residues: CASNIRDRGRNTEAFF. The CDR3 DNA reads as TGTGCCAGCAACATCCGGGACAGGGGGCGTAACACTGAAGCTTTCTTT.

The chain is built from TRBV7-8 and TRBJ2-7; 15 bases match TRBD2. The V segment lost 8 bases and the J segment 0 bases; nucleotides outside the gene matches: 11. Germline lookup yields CDR1 SGHVS and CDR2 FQNEAQ. The CDR3 length is 18 residues. The CDR3 DNA is TGTGCCAGCCTCCAAGGGACTAGCGGGAGGCTGAGCTCCTACGAGCAGTACTTC. Translating gives CASLQGTSGRLSSYEQYF.

This clone was detected only once. The V gene is TRBV2, the J gene TRBJ2-4; tentatively, D is TRBD2 (6 bases). Germline CDR1 SNHLY, CDR2 FYNNEI. This CDR3 has 12 residues. Trimming cost V 11 bases and J 8 bases, with 16 bases left between them. Here the CDR3 DNA reads TGTGCCGGAGGGGTCCGGTCGGACATTCAGTACTTC. Residues: CAGGVRSDIQYF.

The V and J genes are TRBV7-6 and TRBJ2-2; 7 nucleotides align to TRBD1. The germline gives CDR1 SGHVS, CDR2 FNYEAQ. CDR3 length: 14 amino acids. The V and J ends lost 5 bases and 1 base, in that order; junction bases with no gene match: 1. The CDR3 nucleotides read TGTGCCAGCAGCACAGGGGTGAACACCGGGGAGCTGTTTTTT. Encoded protein: CASSTGVNTGELFF.

V is TRBV29-1 and J is TRBJ2-7, with 7 bases aligning to TRBD2. Germline V gene sequence: CDR1 SQVTM, CDR2 ANQGSEA. This CDR3 contains 13 residues. Trimming cost V 7 bases and J 6 bases; bases outside gene matches: 12. The CDR3 DNA reads TGCAGCGCTGACCGTGCGGGAGAAGGCGAGCAGTACTTC. This sequence encodes CSADRAGEGEQYF.

This clone was observed a few times. The chain links TRBV19 to TRBJ1-3; D gene unclear. The CDR3 extends over 15 amino acids. V lost 9 bases and J 4 bases, leaving 19 bases between the germline ends. In germline, CDR1 is LNHDA, CDR2 SQIVND (reference sequence). CDR3 DNA: TGTGCCAGCGATCCGGGGAGAGTAACAGGAAACACCATATATTTT. Amino acids: CASDPGRVTGNTIYF. The full variable domain, with the rest looked up from reference TRBV19 and TRBJ1-3, is DGGITQSPKYLFRKEGQNVTLSCEQNLNHDAMYWYRQDPGQGLRLIYYSQIVNDFQKGDIAEGYSVSREKKESFPLTVTSAQKNPTAFYLCASDPGRVTGNTIYFGEGSWLTVV.

This chain joins TRBV7-2 and TRBJ1-5; 8 nucleotides align to TRBD1. The CDR3 loop spans 15 amino acids. Germline assignment: CDR1 SGHTA and CDR2 FQGNSA. J lost 3 bases, V lost 4 bases, and 5 bases had no gene match. CDR3 coding DNA: TGTGCCAGCAGCTGGACAGGGAACCACAATCAGCCCCAGCATTTT. Amino acids: CASSWTGNHNQPQHF.

The V call is TRBV27, the J call TRBJ1-4, with D possibly being TRBD1 (6 bases). The CDR3 extends over 15 amino acids. V was clipped by 5 bases and J by 3 bases, with 13 bases between them. CDR1 and CDR2 from the germline V gene are MNHEY and SMNVEV (reference sequence). The CDR3 loop is CASSPRGMANEKLFF. The CDR3 DNA sequence: TGTGCCAGCAGTCCCAGGGGAATGGCTAATGAAAAACTGTTTTTT.

The V and J genes are TRBV7-9 and TRBJ2-7; TRBD2 matches 12 bases. The ends lost 3 bases at V and 4 bases at J; junction bases unmatched: 16. The CDR3 is 19 amino acids. Per germline, CDR1 SEHNR and CDR2 FQNEAQ (reference sequence). CDR3 sequence: CASSFPPGPTSGRIYEQYF. CDR3 coding DNA: TGTGCCAGCAGCTTCCCCCCGGGGCCGACTAGCGGGAGAATATACGAGCAGTACTTC.